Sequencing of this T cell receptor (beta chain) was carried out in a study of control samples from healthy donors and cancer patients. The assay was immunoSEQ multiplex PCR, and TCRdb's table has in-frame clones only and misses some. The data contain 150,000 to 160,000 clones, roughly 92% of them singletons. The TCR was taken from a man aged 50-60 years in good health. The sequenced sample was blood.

CDR3 sequence: CASRWGGVTNQPQHF. CDR3 DNA: TGTGCCAGCAGATGGGGTGGGGTTACAAATCAGCCCCAGCATTTT. The gene calls are TRBV2 and TRBJ1-5; D is uncertain. Looked up from germline, CDR1 is SNHLY and CDR2 is FYNNEI. This CDR3 region has 15 residues. The V and J ends lost 6 bases and 4 bases respectively, with 16 bases between them. Full variable domain (remainder filled in from reference TRBV2 and TRBJ1-5): EPEVTQTPSHQVTQMGQEVILRCVPISNHLYFYWYRQILGQKVEFLVSFYNNEISEKSEIFDDQFSVERPDGSNFTLKIRSTKLEDSAMYFCASRWGGVTNQPQHFGDGTRLSIL.